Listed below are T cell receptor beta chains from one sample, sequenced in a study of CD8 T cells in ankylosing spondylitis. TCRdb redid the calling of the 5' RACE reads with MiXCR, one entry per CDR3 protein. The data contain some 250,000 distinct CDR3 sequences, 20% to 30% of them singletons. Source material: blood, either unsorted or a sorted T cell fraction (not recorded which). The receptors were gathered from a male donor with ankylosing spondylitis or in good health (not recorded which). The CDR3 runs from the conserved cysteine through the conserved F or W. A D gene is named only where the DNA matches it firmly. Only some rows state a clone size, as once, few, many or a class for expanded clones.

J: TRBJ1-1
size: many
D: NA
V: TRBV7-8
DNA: TGTGCCAGCAGCTTAATGGTTCAGGGAAACACTGAAGCTTTCTTT
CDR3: CASSLMVQGNTEAFF

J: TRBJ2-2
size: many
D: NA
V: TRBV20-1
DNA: TGCAGTGCTAGATGGCGGGGGCCGAACACCGGGGAGCTGTTTTTT
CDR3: CSARWRGPNTGELFF

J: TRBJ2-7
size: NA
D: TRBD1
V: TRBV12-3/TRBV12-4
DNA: TGTGCCACCAGCCGGGACAGCTGGACACACGAGCAGTACTTC
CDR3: CATSRDSWTHEQYF

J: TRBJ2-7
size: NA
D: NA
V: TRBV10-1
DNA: TGCGCCAGCAGCTCCCTCGGGCAGGATGGCGAGCAGTACTTC
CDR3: CASSSLGQDGEQYF

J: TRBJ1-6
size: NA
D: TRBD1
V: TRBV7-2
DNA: TGTGCCAGCAGCTTAGGCAGGGGGGTTTCACCCCTCCACTTT
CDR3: CASSLGRGVSPLHF

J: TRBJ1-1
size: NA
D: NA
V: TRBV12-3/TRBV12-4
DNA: TGTGCCAGCAGTTTCCGTGCTAATGAAGCTTTCTTT
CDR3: CASSFRANEAFF

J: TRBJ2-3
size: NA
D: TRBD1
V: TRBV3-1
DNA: TGTGCCAGCAGCCCCAGAGACTACAAGGGGGCGAGCCATACGCAGTATTTT
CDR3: CASSPRDYKGASHTQYF

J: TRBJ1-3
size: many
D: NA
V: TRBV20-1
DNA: TGCAGTGCCGAACGACAAAGCTCTGGAAACACCATATATTTT
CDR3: CSAERQSSGNTIYF

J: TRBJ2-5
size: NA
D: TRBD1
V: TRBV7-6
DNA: TGTGCCACCAGCTGGACAGGGAAGGAGACCCAGTACTTC
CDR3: CATSWTGKETQYF

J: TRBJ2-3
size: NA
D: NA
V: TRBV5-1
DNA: TGCGCCAGCAGCTTGGGACGACGTTCAGATACGCAGTATTTT
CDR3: CASSLGRRSDTQYF

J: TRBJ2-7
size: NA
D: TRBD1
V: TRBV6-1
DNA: TGTGCCAGCAGGACCGGACAGGGGTTGACCTACGAGCAGTACTTC
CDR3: CASRTGQGLTYEQYF

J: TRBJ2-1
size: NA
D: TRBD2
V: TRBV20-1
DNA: TGCAGTGCCGCCGGGGGGGCGGGGACGTACAATGAGCAGTTCTTC
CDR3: CSAAGGAGTYNEQFF

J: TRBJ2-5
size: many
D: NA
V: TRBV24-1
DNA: TGTGCCACCAGTGATCCCCTGCAGGGCTGGGAGACCCAGTACTTC
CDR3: CATSDPLQGWETQYF

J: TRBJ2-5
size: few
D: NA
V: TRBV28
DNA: TGTGCCAGCAACATTCTCGGGGGTTGGGCAGAGACCCAGTACTTC
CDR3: CASNILGGWAETQYF

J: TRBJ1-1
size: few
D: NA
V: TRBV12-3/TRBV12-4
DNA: TGTGCCAGCAGTTTGGGTCGGGGAGGCACTGAAGCTTTCTTT
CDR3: CASSLGRGGTEAFF

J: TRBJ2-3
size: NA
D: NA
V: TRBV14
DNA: TGTGCCAGCAGCCCCTTGGGGGTATCAGATACGCAGTATTTT
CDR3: CASSPLGVSDTQYF

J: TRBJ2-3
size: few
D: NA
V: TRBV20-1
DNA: TGCAGTGCTAGGCGGAGTGAGACAGATACGCAGTATTTT
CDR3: CSARRSETDTQYF

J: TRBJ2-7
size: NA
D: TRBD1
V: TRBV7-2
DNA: TGTGCCAGCAGCTTCGACAGGGGGCGATCCTACGAGCAGTACTTC
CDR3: CASSFDRGRSYEQYF